This T cell receptor (beta chain) was captured in a study of blood T cell repertoires in COVID-19. The table came from immunoSEQ multiplex PCR; TCRdb's copy has only in-frame clones and leaves some out. The sample yields around 340,000 clones, 80% to 90% seen once. The CDR3 is 12 residues long. Trimming removed 7 bases at V and 0 bases at J, with 4 bases between. This sequence joins TRBV12-3 or TRBV12-4 and TRBJ1-3; D gene unclear. The sample taken for sequencing was PBMCs or T cells enriched from blood (not recorded which). The sequence was collected from a woman between 35 and 50 years old with acute COVID-19. This CDR3 is CASTYSGNTIYF. In DNA form, the CDR3 reads TGTGCCAGCACCTACTCTGGAAACACCATATATTTT.